The rows below give T cell receptor beta chains drawn from one sample of a study of control samples from healthy donors and cancer patients. The data were produced by immunoSEQ multiplex PCR, yet TCRdb's version contains in-frame clones alone and is incomplete. This table holds fewer than 70,000 clones, approximately 80% found once. Sample: PBMCs. Every receptor here comes from a woman aged 45-60 years with lung cancer. CDR3s include the opening cysteine and the closing phenylalanine or tryptophan. The D gene is left open where the match is weak. For some rows the clone size is stated as once, few or many, or as a class when expanded; others skip it.

j_gene,d_gene,abundance,v_gene,CDR3nt,CDR3aa
TRBJ1-1,.,.,TRBV10-2,TGCGCCAGCACGATAACAGGAGTGAACACTGAAGCTTTCTTT,CASTITGVNTEAFF
TRBJ2-1,.,.,TRBV30,TGTGCCTGGAGTAGGCCCCTAGTTGGGGATGAGCAGTTCTTC,CAWSRPLVGDEQFF
TRBJ1-1,.,.,TRBV9,TGTGCCAGCAGCCCACATCCATTGACTGAAGCTTTCTTT,CASSPHPLTEAFF
TRBJ1-5,.,.,TRBV4-3,TGCGCCAGCAGCCAAGATCGGGTTCAGGTCAATCAGCCCCAGCATTTT,CASSQDRVQVNQPQHF
TRBJ1-2,.,.,TRBV4-3,TGCGCCAGCAGCCAAGAAATTCAGGGAAGGTATGGCTACACCTTC,CASSQEIQGRYGYTF
TRBJ2-1,TRBD2,.,TRBV30,TGTGCCTGGAGTGCGAGGCGGGGGGGCAATGAGCAGTTCTTC,CAWSARRGGNEQFF
TRBJ1-1,.,few,TRBV18,TGTGCCAGCTCACCATTGGCGTTGGACACTGAAGCTTTCTTT,CASSPLALDTEAFF
TRBJ2-7,.,.,TRBV23-1,TGCGCCAGCACCCGTATCACCAGGGTAGGCCACGAGCAGTACTTC,CASTRITRVGHEQYF
TRBJ2-1,TRBD2,.,TRBV7-3,TGTGCCAGCAGCTACACTAGCGGGGGGTACAATGAGCAGTTCTTC,CASSYTSGGYNEQFF
TRBJ2-2,.,.,TRBV4-2,TGTGCCAGCAGTGAGGTGTCCGACACCGGGGAGCTGTTTTTT,CASSEVSDTGELFF
TRBJ2-3,.,once,TRBV7-2,TGTGCCAGCAGCCCACCGCGTCCCGAAGATACGCAGTATTTT,CASSPPRPEDTQYF
TRBJ2-1,.,.,TRBV11-2,TGTGCCAGCAGCTTAGTAGGAGGTGAGCAGTTCTTC,CASSLVGGEQFF
TRBJ2-7,.,once,TRBV7-3,TGTGCCAGCAGCCCCCCGACAGGCAAAGAGCAGTACTTC,CASSPPTGKEQYF
TRBJ2-4,.,.,TRBV5-4,TGTGCCAGCAGCTTGCGTCCCTCGTATTTTGCCAAAAACATTCAGTACTTC,CASSLRPSYFAKNIQYF
TRBJ2-1,TRBD1,once,TRBV15,TGTGCCACTGCCCCCCAGGACAGGACCTACAATGAGCAGTTCTTC,CATAPQDRTYNEQFF
TRBJ1-2,.,many,TRBV4-1,TGCGCCAGCAGCCAAGGGACGGAGTTGCCTTGGGGCTACACCTTC,CASSQGTELPWGYTF
TRBJ2-5,.,.,TRBV7-9,TGTGCCAGCAGCTTAGCGGGGGAGACCCAGTACTTC,CASSLAGETQYF
TRBJ2-7,.,.,TRBV5-6,TGTGCCAGCAGCGGGGCCCCCACCATGGGTGACGAGCAGTACTTC,CASSGAPTMGDEQYF
TRBJ1-6,.,.,TRBV5-5,TGTGCCAGCAGCTTGGACAGATTAAGCTCCTATAATTCACCCCTCCACTTT,CASSLDRLSSYNSPLHF
TRBJ2-7,.,.,TRBV7-2,TGTGCCAGCACCTTATCCCGGGGCTACGAGCAGTACTTC,CASTLSRGYEQYF
TRBJ1-1,.,.,TRBV12-5,TGTGCTAGTGGTTTGGCCGTTCCTAACACTGAAGCTTTCTTT,CASGLAVPNTEAFF
TRBJ2-7,.,.,TRBV2,TGTGCCAGCAGTGAAGGGGGGACTGCTATTTACGAGCAGTACTTC,CASSEGGTAIYEQYF
TRBJ2-1,.,.,TRBV11-2,TGTGCCAGCAGCTTAGAATACGGTTTGAGCTCCTACAATGAGCAGTTCTTC,CASSLEYGLSSYNEQFF
TRBJ2-2,TRBD2,once,TRBV25-1,TGTGCCAGCAGCACCTCCGGGACTAGTGCAACCGGGGAGCTGTTTTTT,CASSTSGTSATGELFF
TRBJ1-4,.,.,TRBV20-1,TGCAGTGCTAGTACGGACGGCTCAACTAATGAAAAACTGTTTTTT,CSASTDGSTNEKLFF
TRBJ1-6,.,.,TRBV4-2,TGTGCCAGCAGCCAAGATGTACAGGATTCACCCCTCCACTTT,CASSQDVQDSPLHF
TRBJ1-2,TRBD1,.,TRBV18,TGTGCCAGCTCACCACTCGGGTCGGGGACAGGCAACTATGGCTACACCTTC,CASSPLGSGTGNYGYTF
TRBJ1-1,.,.,TRBV3-1/TRBV3-2,TGTGCCAGCAGCCAAGCCCTGGGGGGAATTGAAGCTTTCTTT,CASSQALGGIEAFF
TRBJ2-1,TRBD1,.,TRBV7-3,TGTGCCAGCAGCCCCGCCAGGGGGCAGCTCAACAATGAGCAGTTCTTC,CASSPARGQLNNEQFF
TRBJ1-2,TRBD1,few,TRBV3-1/TRBV3-2,TGTGCCAGCAGCGGGGACAGGGGACCTCTCTATGGCTACACCTTC,CASSGDRGPLYGYTF
TRBJ1-2,.,.,TRBV11-2,TGTGCCAGCAGCCCCGGACCGAGCTATGGCTACACCTTC,CASSPGPSYGYTF
TRBJ2-2,.,.,TRBV6-6,TGTGCCAGCAGAGATACGACAGTCGTCACCGGGGAGCTGTTTTTT,CASRDTTVVTGELFF
TRBJ2-7,TRBD1,once,TRBV7-2,TGTGCCAGCAGCCAATCTCTCGGGACAGTTTCCTACGAGCAGTACTTC,CASSQSLGTVSYEQYF
TRBJ2-7,.,.,TRBV19,TGTGCCAGTAGTATCCTACCGGGACAAATCTACGAGCAGTACTTC,CASSILPGQIYEQYF
TRBJ1-1,.,.,TRBV6-5,TGTGCCAGCAGTCTTATCAGGAACACTGAAGCTTTCTTT,CASSLIRNTEAFF
TRBJ1-1,.,.,TRBV27,TGTGCCAGCAGCCTATTGAGGGGGGGCATGAACACTGAAGCTTTCTTT,CASSLLRGGMNTEAFF
TRBJ2-6,.,.,TRBV29-1,TGCAGCGTCCCCGGGACTGCGATCTCTGGGGCCAACGTCCTGACTTTC,CSVPGTAISGANVLTF
TRBJ1-6,.,.,TRBV4-1,TGCGCCAGCAGCCAAGGCAGGGTTGAATACTCACCCCTCCACTTT,CASSQGRVEYSPLHF
TRBJ1-6,.,.,TRBV19,TGTGCCAGTAGTAGGACGGGTAATTCACCCCTCCACTTT,CASSRTGNSPLHF
TRBJ2-2,TRBD1,.,TRBV7-9,TGTGCCAGCAGCTTCAGATTGGGACAGGGGGCCGGGGAGCTGTTTTTT,CASSFRLGQGAGELFF
TRBJ2-3,TRBD2,.,TRBV27,TGTGCCAGCAGTTTATCTAGCGGGGGGGCTAGGGCAGATACGCAGTATTTT,CASSLSSGGARADTQYF
TRBJ2-2,.,.,TRBV19,TGTGCCAGTAGTATCTACGGGGGTTCGAACACCGGGGAGCTGTTTTTT,CASSIYGGSNTGELFF
TRBJ2-3,.,.,TRBV19,TGTGCCAGTAGTAGGGGGTCTAGCACAGATACGCAGTATTTT,CASSRGSSTDTQYF
TRBJ1-4,.,.,TRBV12-3/TRBV12-4,TGTGCCAGCAGTTTCGTGGCCGGCGAAAAACTGTTTTTT,CASSFVAGEKLFF
TRBJ1-1,.,.,TRBV6-5,TGTGCCAGCAGTTACTCCACCTTAACTTGGTTCACTGAAGCTTTCTTT,CASSYSTLTWFTEAFF
TRBJ1-2,TRBD1,.,TRBV30,TGTGCCTGGAGTGTACGGGACAGGGCGGTAGGCTACACCTTC,CAWSVRDRAVGYTF
TRBJ1-2,TRBD1,.,TRBV5-1,TGCGCCAGCAGCGACGGGACAGGGGCTAACTATGGCTACACCTTC,CASSDGTGANYGYTF
TRBJ2-5,TRBD2,.,TRBV5-6,TGTGCCAGCAGCTGGGGACTAGCGGACGAAGAGACCCAGTACTTC,CASSWGLADEETQYF